The 21 T cell receptor beta chains below were found in one sample sequenced in a study of blood T cells in healthy people across ages. Next came a second PCR, run for roughly 6 to 11 cycles, which used a sample-barcoded 5' primer along with a J-beta primer mix. TCRdb independently ran MiXCR on the 5' RACE reads; one entry per CDR3 protein. The sample carries over 950,000 distinct CDR3 sequences, roughly 50% recorded once. What was sequenced was blood. The receptors come from a woman in her fifties or sixties in good health.

This chain uses TRBV7-2 with TRBJ1-5; no firm D call. V shed 4 bases and J shed 0 bases, with 7 bases lying between them. Germline V gene lookup returns CDR1 SGHTA and CDR2 FQGNSA. CDR3 length equals 14 residues. The CDR3 nucleotides read TGTGCCAGCAGCTCACTTATTAGCAATCAGCCCCAGCATTTT. It codes for CASSSLISNQPQHF. Full variable domain (missing parts from reference TRBV7-2 and TRBJ1-5): GAGVSQSPSNKVTEKGKDVELRCDPISGHTALYWYRQSLGQGLEFLIYFQGNSAPDKSGLPSDRFSAERTGGSVSTLTIQRTQQEDSAVYLCASSSLISNQPQHFGDGTRLSIL.

V usage is TRBV3-1 and J usage is TRBJ2-2, with D perhaps matching TRBD2 (7 bases). This CDR3 comprises 14 residues. With 1 base removed from V and 10 bases from J, the gap between germline ends came to 13 bases. CDR1 is LGHDT, CDR2 YNNKEL, per germline (reference sequence). The CDR3 DNA sequence: TGTGCCAGCAGCCAAGCGCGGGGGCAGGAGGAGCTGTTTTTT. This sequence encodes CASSQARGQEELFF.

The rearrangement uses TRBV14 and TRBJ1-4; D is unresolved. The CDR3 runs 14 residues. The germline CDR1 and CDR2 sequences are SGHDN and FVKESK. V lost 2 bases and J 7 bases, leaving 11 bases between the germline ends. CDR3 DNA sequence: TGTGCCAGCAGCCAATTCCTCGACGCTGAAAAACTGTTTTTT. This encodes CASSQFLDAEKLFF.

This clonotype was seen a handful of times. The rearrangement links TRBV4-1 to TRBJ2-1; the match to TRBD1 covers 7 bases. This CDR3 contains 18 residues. Germline loops: CDR1 MGHRA, CDR2 YSYEKL. Losses at the gene ends were 4 bases for V and 10 bases for J; bases not matched to a gene: 22. The CDR3 DNA sequence: TGCGCCAGCAGCCCCTACGGGGACCTAGTAGGGACAGCTGGGGAGCAGTTCTTC. Translating it yields CASSPYGDLVGTAGEQFF.

The rearrangement uses TRBV6-2 or TRBV6-3 and TRBJ2-5; possibly TRBD1 for D (5 bases). Germline V lookup: CDR1 MNHEY, CDR2 SVGEGT. The V gene lost 4 bases and the J gene lost 2 bases, with 8 bases spanning the gap. CDR3 length equals 13 residues. The CDR3 is CASSSNRQETQYF. The CDR3 bases are TGTGCCAGCAGTTCGAACAGGCAAGAGACCCAGTACTTC.

V gene TRBV20-1 combines with J gene TRBJ2-5; D is unclear. The J call may be mistaken, given a closer DNA end match to TRBJ2-7. The CDR3 sequence is 13 residues long. The germline CDR1 and CDR2 sequences are DFQATT and SNEGSKA (reference sequence). CDR3 sequence reads: CSARISRGREQYF. CDR3 DNA sequence: TGCAGTGCTAGAATCAGTCGAGGTCGCGAGCAGTACTTC.

This rearrangement joins TRBV3-1 to TRBJ2-7, with 11 bases matching TRBD2. V shed 3 bases, J shed 3 bases, and the junction held 7 bases outside the gene matches. The germline gives CDR1 LGHDT, CDR2 YNNKEL (reference sequence). The CDR3 sequence is 16 residues long. The CDR3 sequence: CASSHYLAGGFYEQYF. CDR3 sequence (DNA): TGTGCCAGCAGCCATTACCTAGCGGGGGGTTTCTACGAGCAGTACTTC.

This chain uses TRBV12-3 or TRBV12-4 with TRBJ2-5; D is perhaps TRBD2 (6 bases). Between the trimmed V and J ends, which lost 2 bases and 4 bases, there was a span of 11 bases. The CDR3 covers 14 residues. The CDR3 protein is CASSLMGLRETQYF. In nucleotides, the CDR3 is TGTGCCAGCAGTTTAATGGGACTCCGAGAGACCCAGTACTTC.

This sequence joins TRBV11-1 and TRBJ1-2, with 11 bases matching TRBD1. CDR1 is SGHAT, CDR2 FQDESV, per germline (reference sequence). This CDR3 has 15 residues. J lost 2 bases, V lost 5 bases, and 4 bases had no gene match. The CDR3 region has the DNA TGTGCCAGCAGCCCCCGGACAGGGGGCAACTATGGCTACACCTTC. It codes for CASSPRTGGNYGYTF.

This clonotype was counted a few times. V gene TRBV29-1 combines with J gene TRBJ2-3; TRBD1 agrees at 11 bases. Germline V gene data show CDR1 as SQVTM and CDR2 as ANQGSEA. The CDR3 sequence is 14 residues long. Unmatched junction bases numbered 4, after V lost 4 bases and J lost 4 bases. In DNA form, the CDR3 reads TGCAGCGTTGCTCGGACAGGGGGCTCAGATACGCAGTATTTT. Amino acids: CSVARTGGSDTQYF.

This chain uses TRBV20-1 with TRBJ2-3, with D unclear. V was shortened by 4 bases and J by 2 bases, with 7 bases between the two germline ends. CDR1 and CDR2 from the germline V gene are DFQATT and SNEGSKA (reference sequence). This CDR3 comprises 12 residues. This CDR3 reads CSANTYTDTQYF. CDR3 sequence (DNA): TGCAGTGCTAACACATACACAGATACGCAGTATTTT.

The rearrangement links TRBV7-2 to TRBJ1-1; no clear D. The V end lost 1 base, the J end lost 1 base, and 7 bases lay between the germline ends. Germline lookup yields CDR1 SGHTA and CDR2 FQGNSA. The CDR3 has 14 residues. The CDR3 loop reads CASSLDSWNTEAFF. CDR3 sequence (DNA): TGTGCCAGCAGCTTAGACAGTTGGAACACTGAAGCTTTCTTT.

The chain recombines TRBV5-1 with TRBJ2-1; D might be TRBD2 (6 bases). CDR3 length: 16 amino acids. Germline loops: CDR1 SGHRS, CDR2 YFSETQ. Trimming removed 4 bases at V and 6 bases at J, with 20 bases between. As DNA, the CDR3 is TGCGCCAGCAGCCCAAACCTAGCGACTCAGGGCAATGAGCAGTTCTTC. This translates into CASSPNLATQGNEQFF.

The chain carries TRBV4-1 and TRBJ2-1; tentatively, D is TRBD2 (6 bases). CDR3 length equals 16 residues. V was trimmed by 3 bases and J by 6 bases, leaving 18 bases between them. Germline lookup yields CDR1 MGHRA and CDR2 YSYEKL. The CDR3 region has the DNA TGCGCCAGCAGCCACAGACCGGACTACCCCCTCAATGAGCAGTTCTTC. Translated, it gives CASSHRPDYPLNEQFF.

The V and J genes are TRBV7-2 and TRBJ2-2, with TRBD2 matching over 8 bases. Unmatched junction bases numbered 5, after V lost 2 bases and J lost 6 bases. Germline V gene sequence: CDR1 SGHTA, CDR2 FQGNSA. This CDR3 is 15 amino acids long. CDR3 residues: CASSLRAGAAGELFF. The CDR3, as DNA: TGTGCCAGCAGCTTAAGAGCGGGAGCGGCCGGGGAGCTGTTTTTT. The full variable domain, rest sourced from reference TRBV7-2 and TRBJ2-2, is GAGVSQSPSNKVTEKGKDVELRCDPISGHTALYWYRQSLGQGLEFLIYFQGNSAPDKSGLPSDRFSAERTGGSVSTLTIQRTQQEDSAVYLCASSLRAGAAGELFFGEGSRLTVL.

This clonotype was counted only a few times. The V and J genes are TRBV15 and TRBJ2-7; TRBD1 agrees at 9 bases. The V and J ends lost 4 bases and 3 bases, in that order; junction bases with no gene match: 4. Germline values: CDR1 LNHNV, CDR2 YYDKDF (reference sequence). This CDR3 is 14 amino acids long. CDR3 in DNA: TGTGCCACCAGCATTCGGGACAGGGACTACGAGCAGTACTTC. Amino acids: CATSIRDRDYEQYF.

The chain couples TRBV20-1 to TRBJ2-1; D is possibly TRBD2 (5 bases). V was clipped by 3 bases and J by 5 bases, with 11 bases between them. The CDR3 is 13 residues long. Germline CDR1 and CDR2: DFQATT and SNEGSKA (reference sequence). The CDR3 region has the DNA TGCAGTGCTAGTTTAGGAGGCCACAATGAGCAGTTCTTC. Translating gives CSASLGGHNEQFF.

The CDR3 protein is CSARPGGGDTQYF. The DNA of the CDR3 is TGCAGTGCTCGACCGGGAGGTGGGGATACGCAGTATTTT. This rearrangement joins TRBV20-1 to TRBJ2-3; TRBD2 matches 7 bases. In germline, CDR1 is DFQATT, CDR2 SNEGSKA (reference sequence). The CDR3 is 13 residues long. V trimming: 5 bases; J trimming: 6 bases; junction bases outside the gene matches: 8.

The chain joins TRBV29-1 to TRBJ1-2, with a weak D call TRBD1 (5 bases). Germline CDR1 is SQVTM and CDR2 is ANQGSEA. With 3 bases removed from V and 3 bases from J, the gap between germline ends came to 8 bases. The CDR3 extends over 12 amino acids. The CDR3 DNA sequence: TGCAGCGTTGATCGAGGGGACTATGGCTACACCTTC. Its protein is CSVDRGDYGYTF.

This clonotype was seen a few times. The chain uses TRBV28 and TRBJ2-1; D call uncertain. Trimming stripped 1 base from V and 6 bases from J, with 7 bases between. The CDR3 contains 13 residues. Germline CDR1 is MDHEN and CDR2 is SYDVKM. CDR3 sequence (DNA): TGTGCCAGCAGTTTATTACGGTTCAATGAGCAGTTCTTC. Residues: CASSLLRFNEQFF.

The rearrangement joins TRBV5-1 to TRBJ2-2; D is unclear. Trimming removed 9 bases from V and 0 bases from J, with 12 bases in between. The CDR3 is 14 amino acids. Per germline, CDR1 SGHRS and CDR2 YFSETQ. The chain's CDR3 is CATQQGSNTGELFF. CDR3 coding DNA: TGCGCCACCCAGCAAGGCTCGAACACCGGGGAGCTGTTTTTT.